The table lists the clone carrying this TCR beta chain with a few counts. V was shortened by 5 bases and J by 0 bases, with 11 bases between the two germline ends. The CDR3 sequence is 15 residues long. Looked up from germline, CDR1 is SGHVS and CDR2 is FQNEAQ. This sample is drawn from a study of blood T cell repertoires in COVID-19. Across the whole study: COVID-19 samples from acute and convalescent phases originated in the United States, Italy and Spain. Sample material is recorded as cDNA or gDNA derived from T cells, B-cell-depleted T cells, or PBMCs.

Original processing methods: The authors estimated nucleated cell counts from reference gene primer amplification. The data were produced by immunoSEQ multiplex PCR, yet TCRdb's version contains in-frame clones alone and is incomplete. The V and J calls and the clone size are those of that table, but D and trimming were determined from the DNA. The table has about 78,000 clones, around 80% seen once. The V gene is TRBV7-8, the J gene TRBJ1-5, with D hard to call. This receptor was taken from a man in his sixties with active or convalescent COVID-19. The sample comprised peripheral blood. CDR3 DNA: TGTGCCAGCAGCCGAGGTGGGAGTAGCAATCAGCCCCAGCATTTT. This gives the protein CASSRGGSSNQPQHF.